This T cell receptor (beta chain) originates from a study of breast tumors, draining lymph nodes, adjacent tissues. Trimming took 0 bases from V and 1 from J, leaving 7 bases between them. CDR1 and CDR2 from the germline V gene are SGHRS and YFSETQ. The CDR3 spans 14 residues. TCRdb used MiXCR to reprocess the multiplex PCR reads, holding one entry per CDR3 protein. The sample yields 85,000 to 120,000 distinct CDR3 sequences, 30% seen once. The lymph nodes were axillary draining lymph nodes from breast cancer patients. The sequenced material came from axillary lymph node tissue. The genes are TRBV5-1 and TRBJ1-2; no firm D call. This clonotype was obtained from a female donor with breast cancer. Some clones in this sample may be carry-over from other donors' samples. CDR3 sequence (DNA): TGCGCCAGCAGCTTGGTTGGCGGTAACTATGGCTACACCTTC. Protein: CASSLVGGNYGYTF. The full variable domain, with the rest looked up from reference TRBV5-1 and TRBJ1-2, is KAGVTQTPRYLIKTRGQQVTLSCSPISGHRSVSWYQQTPGQGLQFLFEYFSETQRNKGNFPGRFSGRQFSNSRSEMNVSTLELGDSALYLCASSLVGGNYGYTFGSGTRLTVV.